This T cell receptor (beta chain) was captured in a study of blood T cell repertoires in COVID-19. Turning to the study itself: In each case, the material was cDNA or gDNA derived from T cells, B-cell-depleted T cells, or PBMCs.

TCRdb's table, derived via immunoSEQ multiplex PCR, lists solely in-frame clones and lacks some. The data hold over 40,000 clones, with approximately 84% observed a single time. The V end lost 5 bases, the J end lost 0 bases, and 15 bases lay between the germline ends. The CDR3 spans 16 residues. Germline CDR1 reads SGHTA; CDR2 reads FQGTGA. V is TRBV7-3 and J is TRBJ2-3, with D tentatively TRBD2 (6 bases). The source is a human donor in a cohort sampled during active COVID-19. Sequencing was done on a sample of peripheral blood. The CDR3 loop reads CASSPLGGASTDTQYF. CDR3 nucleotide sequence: TGTGCCAGCAGCCCCTTAGGAGGGGCTAGCACAGATACGCAGTATTTT. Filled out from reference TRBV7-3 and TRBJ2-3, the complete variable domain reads GAGVSQTPSNKVTEKGKYVELRCDPISGHTALYWYRQSLGQGPEFLIYFQGTGAADDSGLPNDRFFAVRPEGSVSTLKIQRTERGDSAVYLCASSPLGGASTDTQYFGPGTRLTVL.